The 19 T cell receptor beta chains in this list originate from one sample, sequenced in a study of cytomegalovirus exposure and HLA in healthy donors. PCR primers comprised 60 Vbeta and 13 Jbeta primers. Measured with immunoSEQ multiplex PCR; TCRdb has only the in-frame clones, and not every one. The sample lists about 200,000 clones, 75% to 90% occurring once. The sequenced sample consisted of PBMCs. The receptors stem from a woman between 45 and 60 years old in good health and CMV-seropositive.

This chain connects TRBV11-1 to TRBJ2-1; the match to TRBD1 covers 8 bases. V trimming: 3 bases; J trimming: 8 bases; junction bases outside the gene matches: 6. CDR3 length: 14 amino acids. Germline CDR1 is SGHAT and CDR2 is FQDESV (reference sequence). CDR3 in DNA: TGTGCCAGCAGCTTGAACAGGGGGTCGGATGAGCAGTTCTTC. Amino acid sequence: CASSLNRGSDEQFF.

The rearrangement joins TRBV30 to TRBJ2-1; 15 nucleotides align to TRBD2. The CDR3 spans 16 residues. V was clipped by 3 bases and J by 9 bases; unmatched bases: 9. Per germline, CDR1 GTSNPN and CDR2 SVGIG (reference sequence). The CDR3 DNA follows: TGTGCCTGGAGCAAAGGACTAGCGGGAGGGCCGGGTGAGCAGTTCTTC. This gives the protein CAWSKGLAGGPGEQFF.

This clone was recorded once. Here the CDR3 DNA reads TGTGCCAGCAGCCAAACCGGACAAAAGGGCAATGAGCAGTTCTTC. Amino acid sequence: CASSQTGQKGNEQFF. The V gene is TRBV7-3, the J gene TRBJ2-1; D is perhaps TRBD1 (5 bases). Trimming cost V 5 bases and J 6 bases, with 17 bases left between them. The CDR3 has 15 amino acids. Germline CDR1 and CDR2: SGHTA and FQGTGA.

J is TRBJ2-7 and V is TRBV4-3, with a weak D call TRBD2 (7 bases). Trimming cost V 0 bases and J 1 base, with 13 bases left between them. Germline V gene sequence: CDR1 LGHNA, CDR2 YSLEER. This CDR3 region has 16 residues. The CDR3 DNA is TGCGCCAGCAGCCAAGATCGGGGGGCCCTATCCTACGAGCAGTACTTC. Translating gives CASSQDRGALSYEQYF.

The gene calls are TRBV5-4 and TRBJ1-2, with TRBD1 identical over 11 bases. The germline CDR1 and CDR2 sequences are SGHNT and YYREEE (reference sequence). V gave up 4 bases and J gave up 8 bases; unmatched junction bases: 7. The CDR3 sequence is 14 residues long. The CDR3 DNA sequence: TGTGCCAGCAGCGTAGGACAGGGGGCGGGGGGCTACACCTTC. Translation gives CASSVGQGAGGYTF.

This chain joins TRBV19 and TRBJ2-5; TRBD1 matches 10 bases. The ends lost 5 bases at V and 6 bases at J; junction bases unmatched: 12. Germline V gene data show CDR1 as LNHDA and CDR2 as SQIVND (reference sequence). The CDR3 sequence is 16 residues long. For the CDR3, the DNA is TGTGCCAGTAGTTTAGGACAGGGGGTCCCCCAGAAGACCCAGTACTTC. Protein sequence: CASSLGQGVPQKTQYF.

This clone was recorded a few times. CDR3 coding DNA: TGTGCCAGCAGCTTGAGGCAGGGAGGCATCTATGGCTACACCTTC. Translation gives CASSLRQGGIYGYTF. The J gene is TRBJ1-2, the V gene TRBV5-4; D is perhaps TRBD1 (5 bases). This CDR3 is built from 15 residues. Trimming pared 1 base from V and 4 bases from J, leaving 14 bases between. Germline CDR1 reads SGHNT; CDR2 reads YYREEE (reference sequence).

This clone was observed a few times. This chain uses TRBV19 with TRBJ1-4, with 10 bases identical to TRBD1. Germline loops: CDR1 LNHDA, CDR2 SQIVND (reference sequence). V shed 3 bases and J 6 bases; nucleotides not matched to a gene: 4. The CDR3 has 15 amino acids. CDR3 coding DNA: TGTGCCAGTAGTATGGCGGGACAGGGGTATGAAAAACTGTTTTTT. It specifies CASSMAGQGYEKLFF.

This clone has a handful of counts. The V call is TRBV6-6, the J call TRBJ2-5, with D perhaps TRBD1 (5 bases). Germline assignment: CDR1 MNHNY and CDR2 SVGAGI (reference sequence). The CDR3 runs 13 residues. V was clipped by 8 bases and J by 1 base, with 11 bases between them. CDR3 in amino acids: CASGRGSQETQYF. The DNA for the CDR3 is TGTGCCAGCGGAAGGGGAAGCCAAGAGACCCAGTACTTC.

V and J are TRBV15 and TRBJ1-5, with 7 bases identical to TRBD1. The CDR3 is made up of 17 amino acids. V dropped 0 bases and J dropped 3; count of bases not matched to a gene: 8. Germline CDR1 LNHNV, CDR2 YYDKDF (reference sequence). CDR3 nucleotide sequence: TGTGCCACCAGCAGAGATTCCTACGGGACAGCCAATCAGCCCCAGCATTTT. Protein: CATSRDSYGTANQPQHF.

The rearrangement joins TRBV9 to TRBJ2-1, with D tentatively TRBD2 (6 bases). The CDR3 is 16 amino acids. Germline assignment: CDR1 SGDLS and CDR2 YYNGEE. V was shortened by 4 bases and J by 3 bases, with 17 bases between the two germline ends. CDR3 coding DNA: TGTGCCAGCAGCCCTACGTTGAGCGGGTTCTACAATGAGCAGTTCTTC. Protein product: CASSPTLSGFYNEQFF.

This clone is deemed medium-sized (0.01 to 0.1%). This chain links TRBV11-2 with TRBJ1-2; 10 bases fit TRBD1. Germline V gene sequence: CDR1 SGHAT, CDR2 FQNNGV. With V trimmed by 5 bases and J by 8 bases, 5 bases remained unmatched. This CDR3 region has 13 residues. DNA of the CDR3: TGTGCCAGCAGCCCTGGACAGGGGGAGGGCTACACCTTC. This translates into CASSPGQGEGYTF.

The rearrangement joins TRBV9 to TRBJ2-7; tentative D call: TRBD2 (5 bases). V lost 1 base, J lost 2 bases, and 13 bases lay in between. CDR1 and CDR2 (germline): SGDLS, YYNGEE. This CDR3 is built from 15 residues. The CDR3 DNA reads TGTGCCAGCAGCGTATCGTCCCCGGGGACCTACGAGCAGTACTTC. Translating it yields CASSVSSPGTYEQYF.

The CDR3 spells CASSSPTGNTGELFF. The CDR3 DNA follows: TGTGCCAGCAGTTCGCCAACCGGGAACACCGGGGAGCTGTTTTTT. The gene calls are TRBV28 and TRBJ2-2; D remains unclear. V lost 4 bases and J lost 1, with 10 bases in between. The CDR3 loop spans 15 amino acids. Germline assignment: CDR1 MDHEN and CDR2 SYDVKM.

Details on this clone: An end of the junction does not agree with germline; a read error may underlie this. V usage is TRBV11-2 and J usage is TRBJ2-6; D might be TRBD1 (5 bases). CDR3 length: 15 residues. The germline CDR1 and CDR2 sequences are SGHAT and FQNNGV. The CDR3 DNA reads as TGTGCCAGCAGCTCTCAGGGCTCTGGGGCCAACGGCCTGACTTTC. Translation gives CASSSQGSGANGLTF.

This clone was seen only a few times. This rearrangement joins TRBV29-1 to TRBJ2-1; 13 bases match TRBD2. This CDR3 is 17 amino acids long. Losses at the gene ends were 6 bases for V and 7 bases for J; bases not matched to a gene: 15. Germline loops: CDR1 SQVTM, CDR2 ANQGSEA. CDR3 in amino acids: CSVSGTSGMGGMNEQFF. The CDR3, as DNA: TGCAGCGTATCCGGGACTAGCGGGATGGGGGGGATGAATGAGCAGTTCTTC.

As regards this clone: One junction end does not reproduce the germline sequence, and a read error may be involved. This chain joins TRBV4-3 and TRBJ1-1; 7 bases are a match to TRBD1. There are 18 residues in the CDR3. CDR1 is LGHNA and CDR2 is YSLEER in the germline V gene. CDR3 in DNA: TGCGCCAGCAGCCAATCGTTAACAGGGGTTTTATTGAAGACTGAAGCTTTCTTT. This encodes CASSQSLTGVLLKTEAFF.

This clone was seen once. The chain is built from TRBV6-5 and TRBJ1-1, with a tentative D call TRBD1 (6 bases). From germline, CDR1 is MNHEY and CDR2 SVGAGI. The CDR3 contains 14 residues. Trimming took off 4 bases at V and 0 bases at J, with 9 bases between the two ends. The CDR3 is CASSSGGLNTEAFF. CDR3 DNA: TGTGCCAGCAGTTCCGGGGGGCTGAACACTGAAGCTTTCTTT.

This clone turned up a few times. V is TRBV18 and J is TRBJ2-2; 7 bases agree with TRBD1. In germline, CDR1 is KGHSH, CDR2 LQKENI. This CDR3 has 15 amino acids. The V segment lost 1 base and the J segment 3 bases; nucleotides outside the gene matches: 2. The CDR3 DNA follows: TGTGCCAGCTCACCACAGGGGGCCGACACCGGGGAGCTGTTTTTT. Encoded protein: CASSPQGADTGELFF. The complete variable domain, with remaining parts taken from reference TRBV18 and TRBJ2-2, reads NAGVMQNPRHLVRRRGQEARLRCSPMKGHSHVYWYRQLPEEGLKFMVYLQKENIIDESGMPKERFSAEFPKEGPSILRIQQVVRGDSAAYFCASSPQGADTGELFFGEGSRLTVL.